This TCR beta chain was found in a study of T cells in Graves' hyperthyroidism and ophthalmopathy. Germline assignment: CDR1 SQVTM and CDR2 ANQGSEA. Trimming pared 6 bases from V and 5 bases from J, leaving 18 bases between. This CDR3 is 14 amino acids long. Amplified regions were TCR beta CDR3 sequences from RNA transcripts. Carried out on the TCR CDR3, a first-round RT-PCR used the HTBI primer set. Using its own MiXCR run on the multiplex PCR reads, TCRdb lists one record per CDR3 protein. The data contain about 350,000 distinct CDR3 sequences, approximately 15% of them seen just once; the ten biggest clones take up about 26%. This clonotype was seen a handful of times.

The clonotype originates from a woman aged 30 to 39 with Graves' hyperthyroidism. Sequencing used blood. The chain carries TRBV29-1 and TRBJ2-3; D gene ambiguous. CDR3 in amino acids: CSVPRSPSVDTQYF. The CDR3 nucleotides are TGCAGCGTGCCCAGGTCCCCCTCGGTAGATACGCAGTATTTT.